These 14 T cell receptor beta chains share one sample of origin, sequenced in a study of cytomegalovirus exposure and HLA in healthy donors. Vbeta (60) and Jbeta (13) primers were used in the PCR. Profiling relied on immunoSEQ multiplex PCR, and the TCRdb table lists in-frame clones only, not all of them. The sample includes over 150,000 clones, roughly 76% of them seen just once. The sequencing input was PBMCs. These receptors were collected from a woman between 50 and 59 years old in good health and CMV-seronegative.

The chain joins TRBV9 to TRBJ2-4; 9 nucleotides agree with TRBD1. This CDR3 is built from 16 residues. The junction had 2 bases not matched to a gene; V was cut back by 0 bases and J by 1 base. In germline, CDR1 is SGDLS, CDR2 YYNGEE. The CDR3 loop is CASSVAGTGAKNIQYF. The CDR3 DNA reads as TGTGCCAGCAGCGTAGCCGGGACAGGGGCCAAAAACATTCAGTACTTC. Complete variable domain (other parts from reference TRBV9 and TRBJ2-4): DSGVTQTPKHLITATGQRVTLRCSPRSGDLSVYWYQQSLDQGLQFLIQYYNGEERAKGNILERFSAQQFPDLHSELNLSSLELGDSALYFCASSVAGTGAKNIQYFGAGTRLSVL.

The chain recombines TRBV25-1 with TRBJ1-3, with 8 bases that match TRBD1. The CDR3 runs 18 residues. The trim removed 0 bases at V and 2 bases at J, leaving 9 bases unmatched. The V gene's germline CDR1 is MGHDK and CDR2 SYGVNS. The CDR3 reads CASSEYGVGQGAGNTIYF. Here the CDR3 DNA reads TGTGCCAGCAGTGAATATGGGGTCGGACAGGGCGCTGGAAACACCATATATTTT.

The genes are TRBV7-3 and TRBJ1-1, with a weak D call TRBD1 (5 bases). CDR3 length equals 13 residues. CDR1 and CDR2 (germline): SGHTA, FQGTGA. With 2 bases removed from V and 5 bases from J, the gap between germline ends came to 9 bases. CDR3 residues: CASSLYPGTEAFF. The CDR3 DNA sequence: TGTGCCAGCAGCTTATATCCAGGGACTGAAGCTTTCTTT.

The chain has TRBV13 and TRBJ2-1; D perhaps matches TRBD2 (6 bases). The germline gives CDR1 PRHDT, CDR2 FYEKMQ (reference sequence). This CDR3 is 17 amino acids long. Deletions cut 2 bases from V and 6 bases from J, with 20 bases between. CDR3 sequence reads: CASSLWGDPLRLNEQFF. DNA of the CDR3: TGTGCCAGCAGCTTATGGGGGGATCCGCTTCGGCTCAATGAGCAGTTCTTC.

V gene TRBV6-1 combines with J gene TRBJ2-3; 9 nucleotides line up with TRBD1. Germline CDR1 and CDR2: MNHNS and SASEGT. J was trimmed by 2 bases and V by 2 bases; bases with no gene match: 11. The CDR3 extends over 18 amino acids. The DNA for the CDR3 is TGTGCCAGCAGTGAATTACTTTTGGGACAGGGATTCACAGATACGCAGTATTTT. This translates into CASSELLLGQGFTDTQYF.

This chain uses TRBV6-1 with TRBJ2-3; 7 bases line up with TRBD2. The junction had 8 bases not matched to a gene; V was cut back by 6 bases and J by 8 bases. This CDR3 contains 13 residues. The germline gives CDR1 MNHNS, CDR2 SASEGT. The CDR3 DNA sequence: TGTGCCAGCAGGGGGACTACGGAATTTACGCAGTATTTT. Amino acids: CASRGTTEFTQYF.

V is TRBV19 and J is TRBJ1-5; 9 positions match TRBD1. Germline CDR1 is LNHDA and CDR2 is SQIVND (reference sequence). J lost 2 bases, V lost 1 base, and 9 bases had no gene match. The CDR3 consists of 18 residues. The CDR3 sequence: CASSIARGQGRGNQPQHF. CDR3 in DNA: TGTGCCAGTAGTATAGCCCGCGGACAGGGGAGAGGCAATCAGCCCCAGCATTTT.

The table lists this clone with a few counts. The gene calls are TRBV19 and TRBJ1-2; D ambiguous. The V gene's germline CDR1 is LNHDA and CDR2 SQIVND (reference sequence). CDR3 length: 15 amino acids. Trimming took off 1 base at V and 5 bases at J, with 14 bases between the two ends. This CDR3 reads CASSIAVAVNYGYTF. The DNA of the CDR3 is TGTGCCAGTAGTATAGCGGTGGCGGTGAATTATGGCTACACCTTC. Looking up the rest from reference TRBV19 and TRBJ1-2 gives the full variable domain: DGGITQSPKYLFRKEGQNVTLSCEQNLNHDAMYWYRQDPGQGLRLIYYSQIVNDFQKGDIAEGYSVSREKKESFPLTVTSAQKNPTAFYLCASSIAVAVNYGYTFGSGTRLTVV.

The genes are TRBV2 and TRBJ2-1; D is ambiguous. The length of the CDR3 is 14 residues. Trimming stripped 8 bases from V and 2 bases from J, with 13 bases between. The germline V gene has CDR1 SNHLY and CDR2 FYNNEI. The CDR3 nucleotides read TGTGCCAGCTTGGTAGAGTTCCCCTACAATGAGCAGTTCTTC. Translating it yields CASLVEFPYNEQFF.

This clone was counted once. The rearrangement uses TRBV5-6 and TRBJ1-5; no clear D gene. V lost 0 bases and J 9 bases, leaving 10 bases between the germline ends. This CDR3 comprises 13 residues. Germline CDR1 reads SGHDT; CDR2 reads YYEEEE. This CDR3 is CASSLGPRGPQHF. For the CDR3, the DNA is TGTGCCAGCAGCTTGGGGCCCCGAGGGCCCCAGCATTTT.

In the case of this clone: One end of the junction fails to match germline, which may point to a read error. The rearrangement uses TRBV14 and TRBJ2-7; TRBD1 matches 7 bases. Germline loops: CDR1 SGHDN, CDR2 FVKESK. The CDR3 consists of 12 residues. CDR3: CASSLGTVRMDF. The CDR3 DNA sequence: TGTGCCAGCAGCCTTGGGACAGTCCGCATGGACTTC.

The CDR3 DNA is TGTGCCAGCACCGGGGGGCAGATGAACACTGAAGCTTTCTTT. Translating gives CASTGGQMNTEAFF. The chain couples TRBV7-8 to TRBJ1-1, with D perhaps matching TRBD1 (6 bases). From germline, CDR1 is SGHVS and CDR2 FQNEAQ. V was shortened by 7 bases and J by 0 bases, with 12 bases between the two germline ends. The CDR3 sequence is 14 residues long. The whole variable domain, filled in from reference TRBV7-8 and TRBJ1-1, reads GAGVSQSPRYKVAKRGQDVALRCDPISGHVSLFWYQQALGQGPEFLTYFQNEAQLDKSGLPSDRFFAERPEGSVSTLKIQRTQQEDSAVYLCASTGGQMNTEAFFGQGTRLTVV.

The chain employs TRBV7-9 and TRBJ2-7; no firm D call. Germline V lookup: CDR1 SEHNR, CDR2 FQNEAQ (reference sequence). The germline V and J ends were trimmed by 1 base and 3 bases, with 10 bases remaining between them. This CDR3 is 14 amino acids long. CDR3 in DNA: TGTGCCAGCAGCTTAGACCCAGGAAACTACGAGCAGTACTTC. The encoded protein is CASSLDPGNYEQYF.

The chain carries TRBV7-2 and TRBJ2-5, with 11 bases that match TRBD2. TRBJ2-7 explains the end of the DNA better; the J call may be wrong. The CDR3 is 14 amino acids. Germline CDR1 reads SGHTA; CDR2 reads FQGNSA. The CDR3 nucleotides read TGTGCCAGCAGCTTTAGCGGGGGGGCCGGCGAGCAGTACTTC. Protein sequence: CASSFSGGAGEQYF.